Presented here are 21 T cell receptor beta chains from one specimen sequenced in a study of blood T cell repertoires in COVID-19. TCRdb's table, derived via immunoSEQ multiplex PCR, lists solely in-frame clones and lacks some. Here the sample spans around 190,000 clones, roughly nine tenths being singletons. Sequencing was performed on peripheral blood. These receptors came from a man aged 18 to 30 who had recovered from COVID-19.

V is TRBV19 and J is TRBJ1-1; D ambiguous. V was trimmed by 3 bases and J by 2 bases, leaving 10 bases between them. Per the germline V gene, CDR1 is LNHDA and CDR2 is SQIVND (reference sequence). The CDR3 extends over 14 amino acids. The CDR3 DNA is TGTGCCAGTAGTATTGCGGTAACCAACACTGAAGCTTTCTTT. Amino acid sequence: CASSIAVTNTEAFF.

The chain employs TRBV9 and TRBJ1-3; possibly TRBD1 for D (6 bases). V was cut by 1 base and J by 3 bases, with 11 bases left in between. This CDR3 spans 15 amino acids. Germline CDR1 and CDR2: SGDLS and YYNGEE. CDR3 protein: CASSVQGFGGNTIYF. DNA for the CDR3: TGTGCCAGCAGCGTACAGGGGTTCGGTGGAAACACCATATATTTT.

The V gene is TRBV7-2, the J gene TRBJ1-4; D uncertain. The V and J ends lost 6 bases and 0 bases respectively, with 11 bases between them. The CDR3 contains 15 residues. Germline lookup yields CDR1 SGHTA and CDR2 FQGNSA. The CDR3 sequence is CASRSDVATNEKLFF. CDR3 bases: TGTGCCAGCAGGTCTGATGTAGCAACTAATGAAAAACTGTTTTTT.

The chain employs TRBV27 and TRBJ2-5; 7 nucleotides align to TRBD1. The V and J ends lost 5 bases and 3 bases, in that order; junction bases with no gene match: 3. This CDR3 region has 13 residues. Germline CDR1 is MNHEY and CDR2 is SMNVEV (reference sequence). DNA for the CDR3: TGTGCCAGCAGTACCACAGGGGAAGAGACCCAGTACTTC. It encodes CASSTTGEETQYF.

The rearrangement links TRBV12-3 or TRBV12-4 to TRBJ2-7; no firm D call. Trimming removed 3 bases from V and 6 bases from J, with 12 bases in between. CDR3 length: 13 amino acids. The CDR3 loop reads CASSFSPVGEQYF. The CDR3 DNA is TGTGCCAGCAGTTTTAGCCCAGTGGGCGAGCAGTACTTC.

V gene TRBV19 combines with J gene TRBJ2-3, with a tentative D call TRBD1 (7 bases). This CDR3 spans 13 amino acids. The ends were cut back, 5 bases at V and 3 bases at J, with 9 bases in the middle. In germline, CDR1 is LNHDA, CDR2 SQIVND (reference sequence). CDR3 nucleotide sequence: TGTGCCAGTAGTCCAGGGGGGACAGATACGCAGTATTTT. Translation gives CASSPGGTDTQYF.

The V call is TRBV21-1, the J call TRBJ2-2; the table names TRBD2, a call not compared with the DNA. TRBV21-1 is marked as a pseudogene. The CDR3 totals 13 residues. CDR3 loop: CASNLHRGGELFF. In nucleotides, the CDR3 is TGTGCCAGCAACCTCCATCGGGGAGGGGAGCTGTTTTTT.

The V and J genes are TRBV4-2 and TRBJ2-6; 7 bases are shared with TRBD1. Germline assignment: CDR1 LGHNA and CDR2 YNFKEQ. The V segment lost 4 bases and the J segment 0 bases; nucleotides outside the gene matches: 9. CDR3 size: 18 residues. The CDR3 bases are TGTGCCAGCAGCCTAGATCCAGGGGGTGGCTCTGGGGCCAACGTCCTGACTTTC. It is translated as CASSLDPGGGSGANVLTF.

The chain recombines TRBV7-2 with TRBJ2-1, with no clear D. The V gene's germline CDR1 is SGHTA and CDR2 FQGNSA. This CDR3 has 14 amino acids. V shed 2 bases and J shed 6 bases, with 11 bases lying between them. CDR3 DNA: TGTGCCAGCAGCTTATTAACTTTATCCAATGAGCAGTTCTTC. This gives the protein CASSLLTLSNEQFF. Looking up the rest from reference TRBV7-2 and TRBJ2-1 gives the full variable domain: GAGVSQSPSNKVTEKGKDVELRCDPISGHTALYWYRQSLGQGLEFLIYFQGNSAPDKSGLPSDRFSAERTGGSVSTLTIQRTQQEDSAVYLCASSLLTLSNEQFFGPGTRLTVL.

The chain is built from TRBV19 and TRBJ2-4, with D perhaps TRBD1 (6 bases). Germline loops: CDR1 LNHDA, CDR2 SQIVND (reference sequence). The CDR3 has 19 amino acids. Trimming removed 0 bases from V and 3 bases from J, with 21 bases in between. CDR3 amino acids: CASSIEGRGEKPSKNIQYF. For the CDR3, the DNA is TGTGCCAGTAGTATAGAGGGCAGGGGAGAGAAGCCAAGCAAAAACATTCAGTACTTC.

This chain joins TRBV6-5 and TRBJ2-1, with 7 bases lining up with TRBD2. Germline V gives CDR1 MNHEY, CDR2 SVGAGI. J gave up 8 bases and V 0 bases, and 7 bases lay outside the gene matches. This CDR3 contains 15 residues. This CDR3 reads CASSYSYPSGDEQFF. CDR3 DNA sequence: TGTGCCAGCAGTTACTCATACCCTAGCGGCGATGAGCAGTTCTTC.

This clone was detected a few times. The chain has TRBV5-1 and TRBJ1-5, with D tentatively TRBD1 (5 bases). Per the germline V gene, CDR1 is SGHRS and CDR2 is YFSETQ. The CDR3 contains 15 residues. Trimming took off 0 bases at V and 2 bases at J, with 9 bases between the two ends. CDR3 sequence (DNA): TGCGCCAGCAGCTTGGACGGGGGGGGCAATCAGCCCCAGCATTTT. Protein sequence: CASSLDGGGNQPQHF.

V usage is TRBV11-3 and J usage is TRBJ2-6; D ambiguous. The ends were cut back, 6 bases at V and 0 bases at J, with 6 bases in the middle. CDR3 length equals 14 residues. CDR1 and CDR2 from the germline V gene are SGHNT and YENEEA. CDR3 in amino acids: CASSPSSGANVLTF. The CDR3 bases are TGTGCCAGCAGTCCCAGCTCTGGGGCCAACGTCCTGACTTTC.

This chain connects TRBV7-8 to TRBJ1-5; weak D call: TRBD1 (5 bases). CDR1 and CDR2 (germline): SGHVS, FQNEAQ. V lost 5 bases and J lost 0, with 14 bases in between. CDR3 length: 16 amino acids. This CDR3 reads CASSVGGIYSNQPQHF. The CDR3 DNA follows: TGTGCCAGCAGCGTCGGGGGGATCTATAGCAATCAGCCCCAGCATTTT.

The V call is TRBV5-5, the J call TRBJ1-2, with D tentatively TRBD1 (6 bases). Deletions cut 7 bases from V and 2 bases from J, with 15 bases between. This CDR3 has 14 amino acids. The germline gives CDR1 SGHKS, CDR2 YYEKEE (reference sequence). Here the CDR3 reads CASRNRVQNYGYTF. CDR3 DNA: TGTGCCAGCCGAAACAGGGTGCAGAACTATGGCTACACCTTC.

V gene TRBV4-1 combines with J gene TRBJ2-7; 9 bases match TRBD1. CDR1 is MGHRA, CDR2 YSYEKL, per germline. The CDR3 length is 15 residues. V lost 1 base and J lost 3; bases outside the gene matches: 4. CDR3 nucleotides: TGCGCCAGCAGCCAAGGGGGACAGGGTAGCTACGAGCAGTACTTC. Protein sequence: CASSQGGQGSYEQYF.

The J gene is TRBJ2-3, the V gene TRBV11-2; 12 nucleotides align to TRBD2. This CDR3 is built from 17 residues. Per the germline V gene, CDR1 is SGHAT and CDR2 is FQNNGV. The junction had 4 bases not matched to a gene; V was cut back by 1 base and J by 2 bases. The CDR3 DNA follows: TGTGCCAGCAGCTTAGGGACTAGCGGGGCCAACACAGATACGCAGTATTTT. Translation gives CASSLGTSGANTDTQYF.

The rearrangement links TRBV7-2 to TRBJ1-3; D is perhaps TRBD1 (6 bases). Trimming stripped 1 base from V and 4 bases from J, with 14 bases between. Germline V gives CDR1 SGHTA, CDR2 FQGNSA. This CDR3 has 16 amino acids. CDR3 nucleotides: TGTGCCAGCAGCTTAGTAGGGGGGGAGCCAGGAAACACCATATATTTT. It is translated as CASSLVGGEPGNTIYF.

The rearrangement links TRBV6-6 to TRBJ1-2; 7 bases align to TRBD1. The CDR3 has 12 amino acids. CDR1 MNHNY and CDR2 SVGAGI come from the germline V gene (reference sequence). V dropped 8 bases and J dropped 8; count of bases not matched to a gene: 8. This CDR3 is CASQKGALGYTF. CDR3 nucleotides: TGTGCCAGCCAAAAGGGGGCGCTCGGCTACACCTTC.

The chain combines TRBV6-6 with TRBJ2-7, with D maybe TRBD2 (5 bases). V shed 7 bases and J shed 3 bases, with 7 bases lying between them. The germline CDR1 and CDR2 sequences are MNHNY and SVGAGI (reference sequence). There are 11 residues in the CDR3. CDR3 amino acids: CASTRGYEQYF. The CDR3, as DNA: TGTGCCAGCACCCGGGGCTACGAGCAGTACTTC.

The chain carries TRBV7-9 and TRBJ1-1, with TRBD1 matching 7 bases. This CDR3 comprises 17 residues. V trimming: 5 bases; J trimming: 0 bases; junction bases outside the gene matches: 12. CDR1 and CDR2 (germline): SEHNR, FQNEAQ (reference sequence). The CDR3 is CASSLTVDRLMNTEAFF. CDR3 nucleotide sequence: TGTGCCAGCAGCCTGACAGTGGACAGGCTCATGAACACTGAAGCTTTCTTT.